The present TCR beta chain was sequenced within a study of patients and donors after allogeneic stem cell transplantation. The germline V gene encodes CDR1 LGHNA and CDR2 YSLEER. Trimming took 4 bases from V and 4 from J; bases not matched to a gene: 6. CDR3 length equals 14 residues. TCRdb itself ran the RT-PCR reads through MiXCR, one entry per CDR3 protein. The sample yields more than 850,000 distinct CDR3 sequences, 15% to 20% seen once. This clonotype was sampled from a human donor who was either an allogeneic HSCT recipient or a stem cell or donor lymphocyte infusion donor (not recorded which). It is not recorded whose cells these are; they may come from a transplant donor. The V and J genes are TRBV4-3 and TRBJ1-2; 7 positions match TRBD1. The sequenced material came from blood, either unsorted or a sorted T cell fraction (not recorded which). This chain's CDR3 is CASSPRDRAYGYTF. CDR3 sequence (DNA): TGCGCCAGCAGCCCGAGAGACAGGGCCTATGGCTACACCTTC.